This T cell receptor beta chain was found in a study of shared clonotypes between healthy human individuals. Sequenced by immunoSEQ multiplex PCR; TCRdb stores in-frame clones only, minus some. Here the sample spans 650,000 to 750,000 clones, around 72% being singletons. The CDR3 length is 14 residues. J lost 2 bases, V lost 6 bases, and 7 bases had no gene match. Germline V gives CDR1 SGHTA, CDR2 FQGNSA. Sequencing used memory CD4+ T cells sorted from blood. Subset of the sample: CD45RA-negative fraction. J is TRBJ2-7 and V is TRBV7-2; 7 nucleotides align to TRBD2. The TCR was taken from a woman aged 30 to 39 in good health. The chain's CDR3 is CASRPQRDAYEQYF. CDR3 nucleotides: TGTGCCAGCAGACCCCAGCGGGACGCCTACGAGCAGTACTTC.